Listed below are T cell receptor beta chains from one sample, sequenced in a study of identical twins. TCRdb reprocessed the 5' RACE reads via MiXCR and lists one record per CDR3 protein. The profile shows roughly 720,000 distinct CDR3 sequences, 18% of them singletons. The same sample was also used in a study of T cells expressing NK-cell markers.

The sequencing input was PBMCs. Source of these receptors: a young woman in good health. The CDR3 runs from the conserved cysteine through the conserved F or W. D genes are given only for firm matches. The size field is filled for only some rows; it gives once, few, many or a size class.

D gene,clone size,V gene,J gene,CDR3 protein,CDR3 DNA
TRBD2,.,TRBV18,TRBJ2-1,CASSRAGTSGMNEQFF,TGTGCCAGCTCACGAGCCGGGACTAGCGGGATGAATGAGCAGTTCTTC
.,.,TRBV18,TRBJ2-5,CASSPVPGQPESYQETQYF,TGTGCCAGCTCACCCGTCCCGGGACAACCGGAATCGTACCAAGAGACCCAGTACTTC
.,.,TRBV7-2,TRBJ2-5,CASSPRERQETQYF,TGTGCCAGCAGCCCCCGGGAGCGCCAAGAGACCCAGTACTTC
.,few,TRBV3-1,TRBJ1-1,CASSPGARVTEAFF,TGTGCCAGCAGCCCCGGGGCGAGGGTTACTGAAGCTTTCTTT
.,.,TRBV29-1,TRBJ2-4,CSVVGGVAKNIQYF,TGCAGCGTTGTAGGGGGAGTAGCCAAAAACATTCAGTACTTC
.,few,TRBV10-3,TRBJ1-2,CAFGPGQGARTF,.
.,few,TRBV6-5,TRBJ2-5,CASSYSRRSQETQYF,TGTGCCAGCAGTTACTCACGGCGATCCCAAGAGACCCAGTACTTC
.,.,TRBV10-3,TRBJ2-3,CATQRLTSTDTQYF,TGTGCCACCCAGAGACTGACTAGCACAGATACGCAGTATTTT
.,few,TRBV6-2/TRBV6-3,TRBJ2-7,CASSYAVLVTYEQYF,TGTGCCAGCAGTTACGCCGTACTAGTCACCTACGAGCAGTACTTC
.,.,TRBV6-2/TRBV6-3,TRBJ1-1,CASLPGTLAWNTEAFF,TGTGCCAGCCTACCCGGGACACTGGCGTGGAACACTGAAGCTTTCTTT
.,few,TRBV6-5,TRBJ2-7,CASSYSILGAYEQYF,TGTGCCAGCAGTTACTCGATTTTGGGGGCCTACGAGCAGTACTTC
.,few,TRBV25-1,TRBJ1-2,CASSGGASGGTHGYTF,TGTGCCAGCAGTGGTGGGGCCTCGGGGGGGACCCATGGCTACACCTTC
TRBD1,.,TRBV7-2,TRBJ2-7,CASSLVPGQDYEQYF,TGTGCCAGCAGCTTAGTCCCCGGACAGGACTACGAGCAGTACTTC
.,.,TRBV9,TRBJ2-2,CASSVRADPNTGELFF,TGTGCCAGCAGCGTAAGGGCCGACCCGAACACCGGGGAGCTGTTTTTT
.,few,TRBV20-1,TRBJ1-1,CSARDRLGGITEAFF,TGCAGTGCTAGGGATCGCCTGGGGGGGATCACTGAAGCTTTCTTT
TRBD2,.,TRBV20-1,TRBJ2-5,CSATTPGTTQETQYF,TGCAGTGCTACAACGCCCGGGACTACACAAGAGACCCAGTACTTC
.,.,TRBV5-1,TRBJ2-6,CASSLPRFGGANVLTF,TGCGCCAGCAGCCTGCCGAGATTCGGTGGGGCCAACGTCCTGACTTTC